The clone carrying this TCR beta chain was observed at least ten times. Antigen specificity is unknown. Within a library made for alpha chains, this beta chain is off target, and its count is uninformative. TCRdb processed the 5' RACE reads anew with MiXCR; each CDR3 protein has one entry. This table holds some 16,000 distinct CDR3 sequences, 6% to 7% found once. This sample is drawn from a study of spatial heterogeneity in lung cancer. Study-wide findings and caveats: The study found that expanded intratumoral alpha and beta TCR counts tracked tumor mutation counts.

The V gene end was trimmed by 6 bases and the J gene end by 2 bases; junction bases not matched to a gene: 1. There are 13 residues in the CDR3. The germline V gene has CDR1 MNHEY and CDR2 SMNVEV (reference sequence). Described time point: sample taken at primary tumor resection. Patients with untreated early-stage non-small cell lung cancer, numbering 72, were the donors. The sequence was obtained from a female donor with early-stage non-small cell lung cancer. The chain employs TRBV27 and TRBJ1-5; TRBD1 matches 7 bases. Sequencing was performed on lung tumor tissue, taken at surgery. In DNA form, the CDR3 reads TGTGCCAGCAGGGACAGGCGCAATCAGCCCCAGCATTTT. It specifies CASRDRRNQPQHF.